This TCR beta chain was sequenced in a study of blood T cell repertoires in COVID-19. The CDR3 totals 13 residues. Germline CDR1 reads KGHSH; CDR2 reads LQKENI. J gave up 6 bases and V 4 bases, and 5 bases lay outside the gene matches. Sequencing used immunoSEQ multiplex PCR; TCRdb keeps in-frame clones, though not all of them. The sample shows about 260,000 clones, 88% of them seen only once. Followed over time, Seattle patients had been enrolled while infection was active. This rearrangement joins TRBV18 to TRBJ2-7, with TRBD1 identical over 8 bases. Sequenced sample: peripheral blood. The source of this sequence is a woman in her sixties or seventies with COVID-19, enrolled during active disease. The CDR3 is CASSLKTGGEQYF. As DNA, the CDR3 is TGTGCCAGCTCACTAAAAACAGGGGGCGAGCAGTACTTC.